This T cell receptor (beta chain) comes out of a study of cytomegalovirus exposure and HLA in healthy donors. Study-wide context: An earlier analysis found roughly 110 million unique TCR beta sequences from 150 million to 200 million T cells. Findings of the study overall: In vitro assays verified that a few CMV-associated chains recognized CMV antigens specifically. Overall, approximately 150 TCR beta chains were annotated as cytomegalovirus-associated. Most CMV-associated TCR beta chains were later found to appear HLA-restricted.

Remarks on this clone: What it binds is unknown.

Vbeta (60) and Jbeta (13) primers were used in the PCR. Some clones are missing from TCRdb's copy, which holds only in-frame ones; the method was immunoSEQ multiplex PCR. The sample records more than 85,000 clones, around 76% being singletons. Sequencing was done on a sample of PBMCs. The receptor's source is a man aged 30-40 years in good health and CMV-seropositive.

DNA of the CDR3: TGTGCCAGCAGCGTGCCTCGGGACAGGGGAAGCGAGCAGTACTTC. This gives the protein CASSVPRDRGSEQYF. The chain combines TRBV7-2 with TRBJ2-7; TRBD1 matches at 10 bases. CDR3 size: 15 residues. The ends lost 5 bases at V and 6 bases at J; junction bases unmatched: 10. Germline V gene data show CDR1 as SGHTA and CDR2 as FQGNSA.